The rows below give T cell receptor beta chains drawn from one sample of a study of cytomegalovirus exposure and HLA in healthy donors. Using immunoSEQ multiplex PCR, the repertoire was profiled, and TCRdb retains in-frame clones only, with some absent. The listing records 100,000 to 150,000 clones. Sequenced: PBMCs. Receptors were obtained from a woman aged 40 to 55 in good health and CMV-seronegative. Each CDR3 is given with its conserved first and last residue. A D gene is named only where the DNA matches it firmly.

D	J	V	CDR3	DNA
NA	TRBJ2-3	TRBV4-3	CASSPRTADTQYF	TGCGCCAGCAGCCCGCGGACAGCAGATACGCAGTATTTT
TRBD1	TRBJ1-6	TRBV5-1	CASSRIRRQGRNSPLHF	TGCGCCAGCAGCAGGATACGAAGACAGGGCCGAAATTCACCCCTCCACTTT
TRBD1	TRBJ1-2	TRBV12-5	CASGRTGGGYTF	TGTGCTAGTGGCCGGACAGGGGGCGGCTACACCTTC
TRBD1	TRBJ1-3	TRBV7-2	CASSLGSTGGYGNTIYF	TGTGCCAGCAGCTTAGGGTCAACAGGGGGTTATGGAAACACCATATATTTT
NA	TRBJ1-1	TRBV28	CASSLRRSSTEAFF	TGTGCCAGCAGTTTAAGGAGGAGTAGCACTGAAGCTTTCTTT
TRBD1	TRBJ2-5	TRBV18	CASSPMTGQETQYF	TGTGCCAGCTCACCAATGACAGGGCAAGAGACCCAGTACTTC
NA	TRBJ1-5	TRBV19	CASSTTGYQPQHF	TGTGCCAGTAGTACAACAGGTTATCAGCCCCAGCATTTT
NA	TRBJ1-1	TRBV6-5	CASSYSSGGDTEAFF	TGTGCCAGCAGTTACTCGTCAGGCGGGGACACTGAAGCTTTCTTT
NA	TRBJ1-6	TRBV9	CASSVASSNSPLHF	TGTGCCAGCAGCGTAGCGTCCTCCAATTCACCCCTCCACTTT
NA	TRBJ1-2	TRBV5-5	CASSLDSQFYGYTF	TGTGCCAGCAGCTTGGACTCCCAATTCTATGGCTACACCTTC
NA	TRBJ1-2	TRBV6-5	CASIGGGYGYTF	TGTGCCAGCATCGGCGGCGGCTATGGCTACACCTTC
NA	TRBJ2-2	TRBV10-3	CATTGTANTGELFF	TGTGCCACGACCGGGACTGCGAACACCGGGGAGCTGTTTTTT
NA	TRBJ1-4	TRBV5-4	CASSRGVLNEKLFF	TGTGCCAGCAGCCGGGGAGTACTTAATGAAAAACTGTTTTTT
NA	TRBJ2-2	TRBV11-2	CASSLNIQGGELFF	TGTGCCAGCAGCTTAAATATCCAGGGCGGGGAGCTGTTTTTT
NA	TRBJ1-2	TRBV6-5	CASSRTRDYGYTF	TGTGCCAGCAGCAGGACTAGGGACTATGGCTACACCTTC
NA	TRBJ1-2	TRBV7-2	CASSLDPGYYGYTF	TGTGCCAGCAGCTTAGATCCGGGGTACTATGGCTACACCTTC
NA	TRBJ2-7	TRBV5-5	CASSPGQGSGYEQYF	TGTGCCAGCAGCCCCGGTCAGGGCAGTGGGTACGAGCAGTACTTC
NA	TRBJ2-7	TRBV4-2	CASSQGAGTYEQYF	TGTGCCAGCAGCCAAGGAGCAGGTACCTACGAGCAGTACTTC
NA	TRBJ2-7	TRBV5-1	CASSLIPSGEGYEQYF	TGCGCCAGCAGCCTCATACCATCGGGAGAAGGCTACGAGCAGTACTTC
NA	TRBJ1-5	TRBV7-9	CASSPYTAGGNQPQHF	TGTGCCAGCAGCCCTTATACAGCGGGGGGCAATCAGCCCCAGCATTTT
NA	TRBJ2-6	TRBV5-5	CASSTYQGTGANVLTF	TGTGCCAGCAGCACTTACCAGGGGACTGGGGCCAACGTCCTGACTTTC
NA	TRBJ2-2	TRBV2	CASSINRENTGELFF	TGTGCCAGCAGTATAAACAGGGAGAACACCGGGGAGCTGTTTTTT
TRBD1	TRBJ2-2	TRBV11-3	CASSFRTGNTGELFF	TGTGCCAGCAGCTTTAGGACAGGGAACACCGGGGAGCTGTTTTTT
TRBD2	TRBJ2-3	TRBV6-1	CASSGTSGGPDTQYF	TGTGCCAGCAGTGGAACTAGCGGGGGCCCAGATACGCAGTATTTT
TRBD1	TRBJ1-2	TRBV19	CASRRPQGARGGYTF	TGTGCCAGTAGAAGACCACAGGGGGCTAGGGGCGGCTACACCTTC
TRBD1	TRBJ1-4	TRBV5-1	CASSLVRDSNEKLFF	TGCGCCAGCAGCTTGGTTCGGGACAGTAATGAAAAACTGTTTTTT
NA	TRBJ1-5	TRBV6-5	CASSYSGGNQPQHF	TGTGCCAGCAGTTACTCGGGCGGGAATCAGCCCCAGCATTTT
TRBD2	TRBJ2-5	TRBV4-3	CASSRQTSGGAGETQYF	TGCGCCAGCAGCCGCCAGACTAGCGGGGGGGCCGGGGAGACCCAGTACTTC
TRBD1	TRBJ1-2	TRBV29-1	CSVADRGDGGYTF	TGCAGCGTGGCGGACAGGGGTGACGGGGGCTACACCTTC
NA	TRBJ1-2	TRBV6-5	CASSYYGEGGYTF	TGTGCCAGCAGTTATTACGGGGAGGGAGGCTACACCTTC
NA	TRBJ2-1	TRBV6-1	CASSERPAGEQFF	TGTGCCAGCAGTGAAAGGCCAGCGGGTGAGCAGTTCTTC
TRBD2	TRBJ2-5	TRBV10-1	CASSESTSGCQATQYF	TGCGCCAGCAGTGAGTCGACTAGCGGATGCCAAGCGACCCAGTACTTC
NA	TRBJ1-1	TRBV4-2	CASSQATIQSGLNTEAFF	TGTGCCAGCAGCCAGGCTACTATTCAGAGCGGGCTGAACACTGAAGCTTTCTTT
NA	TRBJ1-1	TRBV10-3	CAIRGLRTEAFF	TGTGCCATCAGGGGCCTCAGGACTGAAGCTTTCTTT
TRBD1	TRBJ1-4	TRBV18	CASSPSGTVGEKLFF	TGTGCCAGCTCACCTTCCGGGACAGTCGGAGAAAAACTGTTTTTT
TRBD2	TRBJ2-3	TRBV4-2	CASSQELQRGATDTQYF	TGTGCCAGCAGCCAAGAACTCCAGCGGGGGGCTACAGATACGCAGTATTTT
TRBD1	TRBJ1-1	TRBV7-6	CASSLLGQGAKGTEAFF	TGTGCCAGCAGCTTACTGGGACAGGGGGCTAAGGGCACTGAAGCTTTCTTT
TRBD2	TRBJ2-1	TRBV11-3	CASSLGVAGGTYNEQFF	TGTGCCAGCAGCTTAGGCGTAGCGGGGGGGACCTACAATGAGCAGTTCTTC
NA	TRBJ2-6	TRBV28	CASSKQGSGANVLTF	TGTGCCAGCAGTAAGCAGGGGTCTGGGGCCAACGTCCTGACTTTC
TRBD1	TRBJ1-3	TRBV4-2	CASSQEPTGINTIYF	TGTGCCAGCAGCCAAGAGCCGACAGGGATAAACACCATATATTTT
NA	TRBJ1-1	TRBV4-2	CASSPGVSTEAFF	TGTGCCAGCAGCCCGGGTGTGAGCACTGAAGCTTTCTTT
TRBD1	TRBJ2-5	TRBV19	CASSIGGQGEYRYF	TGTGCCAGTAGTATCGGGGGACAGGGAGAGTACCGGTACTTC
NA	TRBJ1-2	TRBV19	CATNRDMGSYTF	TGTGCCACGAACAGGGACATGGGAAGCTACACCTTC
NA	TRBJ2-2	TRBV14	CASSQDYTRILGELFF	TGTGCCAGCAGCCAAGATTACACTAGAATCCTCGGGGAGCTGTTTTTT
NA	TRBJ1-5	TRBV7-9	CASSLGVQPQHF	TGTGCCAGCAGCTTAGGCGTTCAGCCCCAGCATTTT